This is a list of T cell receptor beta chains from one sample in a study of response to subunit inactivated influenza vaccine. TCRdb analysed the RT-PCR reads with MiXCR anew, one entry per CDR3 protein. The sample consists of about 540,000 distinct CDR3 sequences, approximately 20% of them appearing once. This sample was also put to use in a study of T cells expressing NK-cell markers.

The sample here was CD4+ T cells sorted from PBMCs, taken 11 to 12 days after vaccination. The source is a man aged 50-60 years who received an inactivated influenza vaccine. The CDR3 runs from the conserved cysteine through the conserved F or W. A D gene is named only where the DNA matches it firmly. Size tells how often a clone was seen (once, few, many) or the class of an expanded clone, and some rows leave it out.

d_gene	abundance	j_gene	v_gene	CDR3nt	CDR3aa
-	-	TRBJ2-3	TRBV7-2	TGTGCCAGCAGCCCGGGACTAGATACGCAGTATTTT	CASSPGLDTQYF
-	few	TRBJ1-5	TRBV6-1	TGTGCCAGCAGAGACTGGGCGAGCAATCAGCCCCAGCATTTT	CASRDWASNQPQHF
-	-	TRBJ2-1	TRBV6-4	TGTGCCAGCAGTGCAGGGTTCTACAATGAGCAGTTCTTC	CASSAGFYNEQFF
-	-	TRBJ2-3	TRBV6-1	TGTGCCAGCAGTGAAAGGGGCACCACAGATACGCAGTATTTT	CASSERGTTDTQYF
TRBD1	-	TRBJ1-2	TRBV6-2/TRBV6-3	TGTGCCAGCACCAATGACAGGGTCTATGGCTACACCTTC	CASTNDRVYGYTF
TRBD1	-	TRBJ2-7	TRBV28	TGTGCCAGCAGTACGCCTCCGGGACAGACCTACGAGCAGTACTTC	CASSTPPGQTYEQYF
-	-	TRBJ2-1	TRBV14	TGTGCCAGCAGCCAAGAAAGGAGGGCAGGGTACAATGAGCAGTTCTTC	CASSQERRAGYNEQFF
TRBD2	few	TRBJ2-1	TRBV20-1	TGCAGTGCTAACCTACGACTAAGCGGGAGAGTGAATGAGCAGTTCTTC	CSANLRLSGRVNEQFF
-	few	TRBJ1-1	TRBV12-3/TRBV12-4	TGTGCCAGCATGGGGGTAGCTAACACTGAAGCTTTCTTT	CASMGVANTEAFF
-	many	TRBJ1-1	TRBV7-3	TGTGCCAGCAGCTTAGGCAGGGCCACTGAAGCTTTCTTT	CASSLGRATEAFF
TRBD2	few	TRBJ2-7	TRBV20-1	TGCAGTGCAACCGATCGGAGGACTAGCGGGAACTACGAGCAGTACTTC	CSATDRRTSGNYEQYF
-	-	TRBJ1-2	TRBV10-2	TGCGCCAGCAGTGACGATAAGGACTATGGCTACACCTTC	CASSDDKDYGYTF
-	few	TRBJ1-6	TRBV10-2	TGCGCCAGCAGTGATCCTAGCAGGGGCTCCTATAATTCACCCCTCCACTTT	CASSDPSRGSYNSPLHF
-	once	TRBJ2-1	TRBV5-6	TGTGCCAGCAGTGTCACCGCCGGGACCCGGTTCTTC	CASSVTAGTRFF
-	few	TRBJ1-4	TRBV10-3	TGTGCCATCAGTGAAGCAGGGAGTAATGAAAAACTGTTTTTT	CAISEAGSNEKLFF
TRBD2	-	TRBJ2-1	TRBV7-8	TGTGCCAGCAGCTTCGGACTAGTGGGTAATGAGCAGTTCTTC	CASSFGLVGNEQFF
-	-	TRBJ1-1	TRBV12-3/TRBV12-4	TGTGCCAGCAACCACCTTAGGTGGCAGGGTGAAGCTTTCTTT	CASNHLRWQGEAFF
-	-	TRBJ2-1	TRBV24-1	TGTGCCACCAGTGATTTGGATGGGCTGAGCTCCTACAATGAGCAGTTCTTC	CATSDLDGLSSYNEQFF
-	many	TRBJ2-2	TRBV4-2	TGTGCCAGCAGCCATACAGGAAACACCGGGGAGCTGTTTTTT	CASSHTGNTGELFF
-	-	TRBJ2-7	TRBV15	TGTGCCAGTAGGGCCGCCGGGGTCCACGAGCAGTACTTC	CASRAAGVHEQYF
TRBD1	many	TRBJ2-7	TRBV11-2	TGTGCCACCCGGGACAGGAAAGGCGAGCAGTACTTC	CATRDRKGEQYF
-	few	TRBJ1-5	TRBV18	TGTGCCAGCTCAGAGAATAGGGAGGCCCAGCATTTT	CASSENREAQHF
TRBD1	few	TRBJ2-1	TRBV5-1	TGCGCCAGCAGCAAGGGACAGGGGATAAGTTTTGATGAGCAGTTCTTC	CASSKGQGISFDEQFF
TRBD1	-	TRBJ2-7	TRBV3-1	TGTGCCAGCAGCCGACACAGGGGCTCCTACGAGCAGTACTTC	CASSRHRGSYEQYF
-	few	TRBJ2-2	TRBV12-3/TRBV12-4	TGTGCCAGCAGCCGGATAGCAAACGCGGCCGGGGAGCTGTTTTTT	CASSRIANAAGELFF
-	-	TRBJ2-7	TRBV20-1	TGCAGTGCCTCCTCGGGGCGCGAGCAGTACTTC	CSASSGREQYF
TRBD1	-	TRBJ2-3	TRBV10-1	TGCGCCAGCAGCCCCGGGACAGGGTACACAGATACGCAGTATTTT	CASSPGTGYTDTQYF
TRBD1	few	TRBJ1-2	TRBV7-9	TGTGCCAGCAGCTCCGGGACAGGGGCCTATGGCTACACCTTC	CASSSGTGAYGYTF